The rows below give T cell receptor beta chains drawn from one sample of a study of cytomegalovirus exposure and HLA in healthy donors. The data were produced by immunoSEQ multiplex PCR, yet TCRdb's version contains in-frame clones alone and is incomplete. Of about 160,000 clones detected, 60% to 80% appear once; the ten largest clones hold more than 1.3%. The sequencing sample was made of PBMCs. The receptors stem from a male donor in good health and CMV-seronegative. CDR3s include the opening cysteine and the closing phenylalanine or tryptophan. The D gene is left open where the match is weak. Clone size appears in some rows only: once, few, many, or a class for an expanded clone.

j_gene	abundance	v_gene	d_gene	CDR3aa	CDR3nt
TRBJ2-7	few	TRBV27	TRBD2	CASSLLGSVGRGAYEQYF	TGTGCCAGCAGTTTACTAGGATCAGTCGGGAGGGGGGCCTACGAGCAGTACTTC
TRBJ1-5	NA	TRBV9	NA	CASSVGAQANQPQHF	TGTGCCAGCAGCGTAGGGGCGCAGGCCAATCAGCCCCAGCATTTT
TRBJ2-7	NA	TRBV6-5	TRBD1	CASSRGQGSYEQYF	TGTGCCAGCAGTCGAGGACAGGGCTCCTACGAGCAGTACTTC
TRBJ1-1	medium-sized	TRBV11-2	NA	CASRQTEGDWHTEAFF	TGTGCCAGCAGGCAAACGGAAGGGGATTGGCACACTGAAGCTTTCTTT
TRBJ2-5	NA	TRBV9	TRBD1	CASSPRDRGNQETQYF	TGTGCCAGCAGCCCCCGGGACAGGGGGAATCAAGAGACCCAGTACTTC
TRBJ2-7	NA	TRBV5-1	NA	CASSLEAVAYEQYF	TGCGCCAGCAGCTTGGAAGCGGTCGCCTACGAGCAGTACTTC
TRBJ1-4	NA	TRBV4-1	NA	CASSQREKLFF	TGCGCCAGCAGCCAACGTGAAAAACTGTTTTTT
TRBJ1-5	few	TRBV5-8	NA	CASSFGSNQPQHF	TGTGCCAGCAGCTTTGGCAGCAATCAGCCCCAGCATTTT
TRBJ2-7	few	TRBV30	TRBD2	CAWTSGRAEYEQYF	TGTGCCTGGACTAGCGGGAGGGCCGAGTACGAGCAGTACTTC
TRBJ1-1	NA	TRBV5-1	TRBD1	CASSEMTGGRGTEAFF	TGCGCCAGCAGCGAAATGACAGGGGGTCGTGGCACTGAAGCTTTCTTT
TRBJ2-2	NA	TRBV19	NA	CASSIRLGELFF	TGTGCCAGTAGTATACGTCTCGGGGAGCTGTTTTTT
TRBJ2-7	NA	TRBV6-5	TRBD1	CAIRTGDSYEQYF	TGTGCCATCCGGACAGGGGACTCCTACGAGCAGTACTTC
TRBJ2-1	NA	TRBV18	NA	CASSPTTGSYNEQFF	TGTGCCAGCTCACCAACCACAGGGTCCTACAATGAGCAGTTCTTC
TRBJ2-7	NA	TRBV18	NA	CASSPGPTSPEQYF	TGTGCCAGCTCACCAGGCCCAACCTCCCCCGAGCAGTACTTC
TRBJ2-7	NA	TRBV20-1	NA	CSAAQGNEQYF	TGCAGTGCAGCACAGGGCAACGAGCAGTACTTC
TRBJ1-1	NA	TRBV7-3	NA	CASSATGNTEAFF	TGTGCCAGCAGCGCCACAGGGAACACTGAAGCTTTCTTT
TRBJ2-7	few	TRBV6-1	TRBD1	CASSEGQGVEQYF	TGTGCCAGCAGTGAAGGACAGGGGGTCGAGCAGTACTTC
TRBJ2-3	NA	TRBV18	TRBD1	CASSGQRSTDTQYF	TGTGCCAGCTCGGGACAGCGCAGCACAGATACGCAGTATTTT
TRBJ1-1	NA	TRBV19	NA	CASSIDRSAYTEAFF	TGTGCCAGTAGTATAGATAGGAGCGCTTACACTGAAGCTTTCTTT
TRBJ2-2	NA	TRBV9	TRBD1	CASTGTENTGELFF	TGTGCCAGTACCGGGACAGAGAACACCGGGGAGCTGTTTTTT
TRBJ2-1	NA	TRBV4-1	TRBD2	CASRGLAGVSANEQFF	TGCGCCAGCAGGGGACTAGCGGGAGTATCGGCCAATGAGCAGTTCTTC
TRBJ1-1	NA	TRBV11-2	NA	CASSRNVEAFF	TGTGCCAGCAGCCGTAATGTGGAAGCTTTCTTT
TRBJ2-1	NA	TRBV2	NA	CASRRLVLNEQFF	TGTGCCAGCAGGAGACTAGTACTCAATGAGCAGTTCTTC
TRBJ1-1	NA	TRBV18	NA	CASSPSLGGASEAFF	TGTGCCAGCTCACCAAGCCTTGGGGGGGCATCTGAAGCTTTCTTT
TRBJ1-2	NA	TRBV7-2	TRBD1	CASSRTGTNYGYTF	TGTGCCAGCAGCAGGACAGGAACTAACTATGGCTACACCTTC
TRBJ1-5	NA	TRBV19	NA	CASLEGGQPQHF	TGTGCCAGTCTAGAGGGAGGCCAGCCCCAGCATTTT
TRBJ2-3	NA	TRBV4-2	NA	CASSQNIFRTSTNTQYF	TGTGCCAGCAGCCAAAATATTTTTCGCACTTCGACAAATACGCAGTATTTT
TRBJ2-7	NA	TRBV27	TRBD2	CASSLSGLAGGGLLEQYF	TGTGCCAGCAGTTTGTCGGGACTAGCGGGAGGGGGACTACTAGAGCAGTACTTC
TRBJ1-4	NA	TRBV19	TRBD1	CASSLGTANEKLFF	TGTGCCAGTAGCCTCGGGACAGCTAATGAAAAACTGTTTTTT
TRBJ1-1	NA	TRBV5-5	TRBD1	CASSLDPGGSGEAFF	TGTGCCAGCAGCCTAGATCCAGGGGGCTCAGGTGAAGCTTTCTTT
TRBJ1-1	NA	TRBV7-2	TRBD1	CASSSRQGRAEAFF	TGTGCCAGCAGCTCTAGACAGGGTAGGGCTGAAGCTTTCTTT
TRBJ2-3	NA	TRBV4-1	NA	CASSQAISITDTQYF	TGCGCCAGCAGCCAAGCTATCTCGATCACAGATACGCAGTATTTT
TRBJ1-1	NA	TRBV29-1	TRBD1	CSVGQGHEAFF	TGCAGCGTTGGACAGGGCCATGAAGCTTTCTTT
TRBJ2-6	NA	TRBV5-4	TRBD1	CASSNTGAGANVLTF	TGTGCCAGCAGCAATACAGGGGCCGGGGCCAACGTCCTGACTTTC
TRBJ1-1	NA	TRBV6-1	TRBD1	CASSIRTGDTEAFF	TGTGCCAGCAGTATAAGGACAGGGGACACTGAAGCTTTCTTT
TRBJ2-7	NA	TRBV2	NA	CASSETRGEQYF	TGTGCCAGCAGTGAAACGCGGGGCGAGCAGTACTTC